The T cell receptor beta chain under discussion was sequenced for a study of T cell repertoires in cytomegalovirus infection. Germline CDR1 is MNHEY and CDR2 is SVGAGI. The CDR3 has 13 residues. With 2 bases removed from V and 4 bases from J, the gap between germline ends came to 8 bases. Note on this clonotype: Its antigen is currently unknown.

MiXCR was run by TCRdb on the reads, yielding one entry per CDR3 protein. Of fewer than 950,000 distinct CDR3 sequences in the sample, about 33% are singletons; the top ten hold about an eighth. V gene TRBV6-5 combines with J gene TRBJ1-1, with D hard to call. The TCR was taken from a human donor in good health (CMV status not recorded). Some clones in this sample may be carry-over from other donors' samples. The sample consisted of cultured CD8+ T cells from PBMCs, taken from culture after CMV antigen stimulation. The CDR3 sequence: CASSYNGLTEAFF. The CDR3 DNA follows: TGTGCCAGCAGTTACAATGGGCTCACTGAAGCTTTCTTT.